The subject of this entry is one T cell receptor beta chain. This sample was taken from a study of cytomegalovirus exposure and HLA in healthy donors. Study context: Inside one of the first data releases sat about 85 million unique TCRs taken from HLA-typed donors.

This CDR3 spans 15 amino acids. V lost 7 bases, J lost 4 bases, and 20 bases lay in between. CDR1 and CDR2 from the germline V gene are SNHLY and FYNNEI. The PCR ran on 60 Vbeta and 13 Jbeta primers. Repertoires were generated with immunoSEQ multiplex PCR, while TCRdb's copy carries only in-frame clones and drops some. The table shows 110,000 to 150,000 clones, with 77% occurring only once. This chain links TRBV2 with TRBJ2-7, with D possibly being TRBD2 (5 bases). Sample: PBMCs. This clonotype was obtained from a male donor in good health and CMV-seronegative. CDR3 nucleotide sequence: TGTGCCAGCACCCCAAGGGATGAGGGCGGGTACGAGCAGTACTTC. Translated: CASTPRDEGGYEQYF.